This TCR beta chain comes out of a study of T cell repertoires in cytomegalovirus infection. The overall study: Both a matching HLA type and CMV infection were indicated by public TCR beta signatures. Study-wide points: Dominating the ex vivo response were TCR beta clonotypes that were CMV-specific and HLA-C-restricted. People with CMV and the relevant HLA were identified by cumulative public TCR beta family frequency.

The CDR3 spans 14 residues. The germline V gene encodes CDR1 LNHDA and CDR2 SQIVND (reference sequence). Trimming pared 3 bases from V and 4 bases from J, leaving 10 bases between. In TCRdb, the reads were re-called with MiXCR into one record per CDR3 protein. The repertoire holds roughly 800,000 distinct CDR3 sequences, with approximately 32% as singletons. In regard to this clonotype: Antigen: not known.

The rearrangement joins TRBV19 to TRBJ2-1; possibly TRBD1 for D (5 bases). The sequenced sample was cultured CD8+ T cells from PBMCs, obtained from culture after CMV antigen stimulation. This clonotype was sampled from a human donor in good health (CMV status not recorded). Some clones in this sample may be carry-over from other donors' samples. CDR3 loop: CASSISDIYNEQFF. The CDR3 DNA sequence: TGTGCCAGTAGTATCTCGGACATATACAATGAGCAGTTCTTC. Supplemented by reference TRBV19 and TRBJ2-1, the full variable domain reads DGGITQSPKYLFRKEGQNVTLSCEQNLNHDAMYWYRQDPGQGLRLIYYSQIVNDFQKGDIAEGYSVSREKKESFPLTVTSAQKNPTAFYLCASSISDIYNEQFFGPGTRLTVL.